The 14 T cell receptor beta chains reported below all come from one sample, sequenced in a study of blood T cell repertoires in COVID-19 (dated by TCRdb to 2018 to 2021). Library preparation was by the immunoSEQ multiplex PCR assay. The immuneACCESS repertoire file appears here via TCRdb, limited to in-frame rearrangements. These files lack a portion of the clones; in checked studies, under half of the deficit traces to unresolved V genes, and the cause of the others is not known. The sample table holds 100,000 or so clones, of which roughly 80% were seen once. In total, the top ten clones hold 20% to 25% of the sample. Material for sequencing was peripheral blood. All receptors come from a man in his 70s with active or convalescent COVID-19.

J is TRBJ1-5 and V is TRBV2; the D is unclear. CDR3 length: 15 residues. The V and J ends lost 2 bases and 6 bases respectively, with 14 bases between them. Germline lookup yields CDR1 SNHLY and CDR2 FYNNEI. The CDR3 region has the DNA TGTGCCAGCAGTGAAAGGTTGAGGGTTAGTCAGCCCCAGCATTTT. It encodes CASSERLRVSQPQHF.

The rearrangement joins TRBV5-1 to TRBJ2-3, with D perhaps TRBD2 (6 bases). There are 15 residues in the CDR3. CDR1 SGHRS and CDR2 YFSETQ come from the germline V gene. V was pared by 4 bases and J by 2 bases, with 14 bases between. This chain's CDR3 is CASSHGTLLTDTQYF. In nucleotides, the CDR3 is TGCGCCAGCAGCCACGGGACTCTACTCACAGATACGCAGTATTTT.

The chain employs TRBV7-2 and TRBJ2-1, with 8 bases that match TRBD2. Trimming at V came to 6 bases and at J to 3 bases, leaving 10 bases not matched to a gene. Germline V CDR1 and CDR2: SGHTA, FQGNSA. The CDR3 has 16 amino acids. The CDR3 DNA reads as TGTGCCAGCAGACCACCGTCTAGCGGGCACTACAATGAGCAGTTCTTC. It is translated as CASRPPSSGHYNEQFF. Looking up the rest from reference TRBV7-2 and TRBJ2-1 gives the full variable domain: GAGVSQSPSNKVTEKGKDVELRCDPISGHTALYWYRQSLGQGLEFLIYFQGNSAPDKSGLPSDRFSAERTGGSVSTLTIQRTQQEDSAVYLCASRPPSSGHYNEQFFGPGTRLTVL.

The chain has TRBV6-1 and TRBJ2-6; 8 bases line up with TRBD1. The V gene end was trimmed by 7 bases and the J gene end by 2 bases; junction bases not matched to a gene: 4. The CDR3 totals 15 residues. Germline V lookup: CDR1 MNHNS, CDR2 SASEGT. CDR3 sequence reads: CASTLTGAGANVLTF. CDR3 DNA sequence: TGTGCCAGCACCCTGACAGGGGCTGGGGCCAACGTCCTGACTTTC.

This clone has a count of ten or more. This sequence joins TRBV11-2 and TRBJ1-2; no reliable D call. V was pared by 0 bases and J by 8 bases, with 19 bases between. Per the germline V gene, CDR1 is SGHAT and CDR2 is FQNNGV. This CDR3 comprises 16 residues. The CDR3 DNA is TGTGCCAGCAGCTTAGATCGGAGGTGGCGGGTGGAGGGCTACACCTTC. Its protein product is CASSLDRRWRVEGYTF.

This clone was seen a handful of times. The gene calls are TRBV5-1 and TRBJ2-7; no clear D. Germline V gene sequence: CDR1 SGHRS, CDR2 YFSETQ. Trimming took off 5 bases at V and 0 bases at J, with 15 bases between the two ends. This CDR3 region has 15 residues. CDR3 residues: CASRILAWSSYEQYF. The CDR3 DNA sequence: TGCGCCAGCAGGATTTTGGCATGGAGCTCCTACGAGCAGTACTTC.

The V and J genes are TRBV5-1 and TRBJ2-2; TRBD1 agrees at 8 bases. Germline CDR1 reads SGHRS; CDR2 reads YFSETQ. J lost 5 bases, V lost 10 bases, and 13 bases had no gene match. This CDR3 is built from 15 residues. The CDR3 sequence is CAGVLGQGTTGELFF. The CDR3 DNA reads TGCGCCGGAGTTTTAGGACAGGGTACAACCGGGGAGCTGTTTTTT.

This clone was found once. The V call is TRBV11-2, the J call TRBJ2-1, with TRBD2 matching over 10 bases. V was clipped by 3 bases and J by 4 bases; unmatched bases: 3. Looked up from germline, CDR1 is SGHAT and CDR2 is FQNNGV. This CDR3 is 15 amino acids long. This CDR3 is CASSFRTSGYNEQFF. In nucleotides, the CDR3 is TGTGCCAGCAGCTTTCGGACTAGCGGATACAATGAGCAGTTCTTC.

V gene TRBV6-5 combines with J gene TRBJ1-1; TRBD1 might be the D (5 bases). Per germline, CDR1 MNHEY and CDR2 SVGAGI. The V end was cut by 0 bases, the J end by 1 base, with 9 bases between. There are 15 residues in the CDR3. DNA of the CDR3: TGTGCCAGCAGTTACTCGGGGGAGGGGAACACTGAAGCTTTCTTT. This codes for CASSYSGEGNTEAFF.

The CDR3 protein is CASSPQYTGELFF. For the CDR3, the DNA is TGTGCCAGCAGCCCGCAGTACACCGGGGAGCTGTTTTTT. The chain employs TRBV7-7 and TRBJ2-2; D remains unclear. The CDR3 has 13 amino acids. Per the germline V gene, CDR1 is SSHAT and CDR2 is FNYEAQ (reference sequence). Trimming took off 5 bases at V and 3 bases at J, with 7 bases between the two ends.

V gene TRBV7-2 combines with J gene TRBJ2-2; 12 positions agree with TRBD2. The CDR3 loop spans 18 amino acids. From germline, CDR1 is SGHTA and CDR2 FQGNSA. The V segment lost 4 bases and the J segment 5 bases; nucleotides outside the gene matches: 11. CDR3 protein: CASSYLPRLAGATGELFF. DNA for the CDR3: TGTGCCAGCAGCTATTTGCCCCGACTAGCGGGAGCGACCGGGGAGCTGTTTTTT.

The rearrangement joins TRBV6-5 to TRBJ2-5, with D possibly TRBD2 on 5 matching bases. Germline assignment: CDR1 MNHEY and CDR2 SVGAGI. Trimming pared 6 bases from V and 3 bases from J, leaving 17 bases between. CDR3 length equals 15 residues. The chain's CDR3 is CASRGWVATKETQYF. The CDR3, as DNA: TGTGCCAGCAGAGGTTGGGTAGCGACAAAAGAGACCCAGTACTTC.

This clone was found a few times. This chain links TRBV19 with TRBJ1-6; TRBD1 agrees at 7 bases. The V segment lost 3 bases and the J segment 10 bases; nucleotides outside the gene matches: 6. Germline values: CDR1 LNHDA, CDR2 SQIVND (reference sequence). This CDR3 is built from 14 residues. In DNA form, the CDR3 reads TGTGCCAGTAGTATCCTGACAGGGAGGTCACCCCTCCACTTT. Protein product: CASSILTGRSPLHF.

The chain links TRBV11-2 to TRBJ2-1; 12 nucleotides match TRBD2. This CDR3 has 14 amino acids. V dropped 5 bases and J dropped 10; count of bases not matched to a gene: 6. CDR1 and CDR2 (germline): SGHAT, FQNNGV. The CDR3 coding sequence is TGTGCCAGCAGCCCGGGACTAGCGGGCTCGGAGCAGTTCTTC. Translation gives CASSPGLAGSEQFF.